The clone carrying this T cell receptor (beta chain) was detected only a few times. What it recognizes is unknown. The CDR3 sequence is 16 residues long. The germline V gene encodes CDR1 KGHSH and CDR2 LQKENI. Trimming took 8 bases from V and 2 from J; bases not matched to a gene: 13. Method: immunoSEQ multiplex PCR; TCRdb's copy keeps in-frame clones and lacks some. The data contain 180,000 or so clones, roughly 86% of them seen just once; the ten biggest clones take up 7.2%. This specimen comes from a study of cytomegalovirus exposure and HLA in healthy donors. Overall study context: The 100 to 150 validation repertoires and the approximately 630 first-cohort repertoires shared a platform, a later analysis reported. Overall study findings and caveats: The authors listed approximately 150 TCR beta chains as cytomegalovirus-associated. In the roughly 130 validation repertoires, a later analysis found that first-cohort TCR clusters tended to co-occur.

The TCR was taken from a man aged 25-45 years in good health and CMV-seropositive. The sample consisted of PBMCs. The J gene is TRBJ1-1, the V gene TRBV18, with TRBD1 matching over 8 bases. The CDR3 protein is CASTGQGAKKNTEAFF. The CDR3 DNA reads TGTGCCAGCACCGGACAGGGAGCGAAGAAAAACACTGAAGCTTTCTTT.